This T cell receptor (beta chain) was captured in a study of cytomegalovirus exposure and HLA in healthy donors. Whole-study results and caveats: There was a cluster of highly shared sequence variants that was likely a sequencing artifact.

This clone was counted a single time. What it recognizes is unknown. The donors, nominally healthy at sampling, likely had unrecorded immune exposures. 13 Jbeta primers and 60 Vbeta primers were used for the PCR. The assay was immunoSEQ multiplex PCR, and TCRdb's table has in-frame clones only and misses some. The sample has 150,000 to 200,000 clones, approximately 80% seen once. The germline gives CDR1 MDHEN, CDR2 SYDVKM. V gave up 3 bases and J gave up 6 bases; unmatched junction bases: 8. This CDR3 is 14 amino acids long. The sample consisted of PBMCs. The chain recombines TRBV28 with TRBJ2-7; 7 bases fit TRBD2. This TCR was recovered from a male donor in good health and CMV-seropositive. The CDR3 DNA reads TGTGCCAGCAGTTTCGGTGGGAGGGCCTCCGAGCAGTACTTC. Translated, it gives CASSFGGRASEQYF.